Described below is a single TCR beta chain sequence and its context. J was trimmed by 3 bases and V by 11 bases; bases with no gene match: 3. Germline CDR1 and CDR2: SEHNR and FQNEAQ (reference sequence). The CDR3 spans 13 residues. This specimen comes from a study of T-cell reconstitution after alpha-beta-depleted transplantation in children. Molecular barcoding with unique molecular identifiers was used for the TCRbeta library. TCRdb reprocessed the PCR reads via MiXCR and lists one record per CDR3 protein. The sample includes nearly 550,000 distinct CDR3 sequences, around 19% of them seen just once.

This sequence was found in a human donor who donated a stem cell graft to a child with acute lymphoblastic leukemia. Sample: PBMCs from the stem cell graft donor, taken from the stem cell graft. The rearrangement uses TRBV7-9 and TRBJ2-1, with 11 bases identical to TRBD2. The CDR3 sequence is CAATSGGYNEQFF. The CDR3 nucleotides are TGTGCCGCCACTAGCGGGGGCTACAATGAGCAGTTCTTC.